The 6 T cell receptor beta chains reported below all come from one sample, sequenced in a study of tissue T cells after allogeneic stem cell transplantation. Data came from immunoSEQ multiplex PCR; TCRdb stores just in-frame clones and leaves some out. The sample lists about 16,000 clones, about 70% occurring once. The sequencing input was spleen. The receptors here all came from a female BALB/c mouse in good health. The mice in this strain carry MHC haplotype H2-d.

With respect to this clone: Gene names and germline match the mouse. The read gets to within 1 residue of the CDR3 end, and the germline J gene fills in the rest. The rearrangement joins TRBV13-1 to TRBJ2-7, with 13 bases identical to TRBD2. The CDR3 extends over 14 amino acids. The germline V gene has CDR1 NSHNY and CDR2 SYGAGN. Trimming cost V 3 bases and J 6 bases; bases outside gene matches: 3. The part of the CDR3 DNA that was read is TGTGCCAGCAGTGCGGGACTGGGGGGGATTGAACAGTAC. Encoded protein: CASSAGLGGIEQY. The entire CDR3 sequence reads CASSAGLGGIEQYF.

With regard to this clone: The junction shows a germline mismatch at one end, possibly a read error. Any gene name here is a mouse gene name. Read data end 1 residue before the CDR3 end; the end is taken from the germline J gene. The rearrangement links TRBV13-2 to TRBJ2-7; 10 bases match TRBD2. CDR1 is NNHNN, CDR2 SYGAGS, per germline (reference sequence). This CDR3 is built from 16 residues. Partial CDR3 DNA: TGTGCCAGCAGTGATCCCCGACTGGGGGGTTTGTATGAACAGTAC. Protein sequence: CASSDPRLGGLYEQY. The full CDR3 is CASSDPRLGGLYEQYF.

Note on this clone: Gene names and germline match the mouse. The read stops 1 residue short of the end of the CDR3; the missing end is completed from the germline J gene. This chain joins TRBV13-2 and TRBJ2-4, with a tentative D call TRBD1 (5 bases). CDR1 and CDR2 from the germline V gene are NNHNN and SYGAGS (reference sequence). Trimming took 0 bases from V and 3 from J, leaving 8 bases between them. The CDR3 spans 14 residues. The CDR3 loop reads CASGDAPGQNTLYF. The CDR3 bases that were read are TGTGCCAGCGGTGATGCTCCAGGGCAAAACACCTTGTAC.

A note on this clone: The genes are named according to mouse. Read sequence stops 1 residue before the CDR3 end, and the germline J gene provides the missing end. The chain combines TRBV5 with TRBJ2-4; TRBD2 matches at 10 bases. Germline assignment: CDR1 LGHNA and CDR2 YNLKQL (reference sequence). Trimming cost V 0 bases and J 0 bases; bases outside gene matches: 6. The CDR3 runs to 18 residues. The CDR3 reads CASSQDDHWGGSQNTLYF. CDR3 DNA, as far as it was read: TGTGCCAGCAGCCAAGATGATCACTGGGGGGGTAGTCAAAACACCTTGTAC.

As concerns this clone: Mouse gene names and germline throughout. The observed sequence ends 1 residue before the CDR3 terminus, with the missing tail filled in from the germline J gene. The V call is TRBV16, the J call TRBJ2-5, with 11 bases identical to TRBD2. Trimming at V came to 5 bases and at J to 4 bases, leaving 2 bases not matched to a gene. The CDR3 is 14 amino acids. Germline CDR1 reads SGHSA; CDR2 reads FRNQAP. The CDR3 reads CASSPTGGEDTQYF. The part of the CDR3 DNA that was read is TGTGCAAGCAGCCCGACTGGGGGGGAAGACACCCAGTAC.

Notes on this clone: The gene names here belong to mouse. The read stops 1 residue short of the end of the CDR3; the missing end is completed from the germline J gene. The chain carries TRBV13-1 and TRBJ2-1, with 7 bases that match TRBD1. This CDR3 region has 16 residues. Germline V gives CDR1 NSHNY, CDR2 SYGAGN. V lost 0 bases and J lost 7; bases outside the gene matches: 10. The CDR3 protein is CASSDAWTGLEAEQFF. CDR3 bases read: TGTGCCAGCAGTGATGCTTGGACAGGATTGGAAGCTGAGCAGTTC.